This TCR beta chain was identified during a study of blood T cell repertoires in COVID-19. Germline CDR1 reads SEHNR; CDR2 reads FQNEAQ (reference sequence). The V end was cut by 8 bases, the J end by 0 bases, with 11 bases between. This CDR3 contains 15 residues. Data came from immunoSEQ multiplex PCR; TCRdb stores just in-frame clones and leaves some out. The sample contains approximately 150,000 clones, 84% of which appear only once. The sequence was collected from a woman aged 50 to 60 in a cohort sampled during active or convalescent COVID-19. V and J are TRBV7-9 and TRBJ2-6, with D uncertain. Sequencing used peripheral blood. The CDR3: CASEQNPSGANVLTF. Written as DNA, the CDR3 is TGTGCCAGCGAGCAAAACCCCTCTGGGGCCAACGTCCTGACTTTC.